The text below deals with one TCR beta chain. The CDR3 has 13 amino acids. The germline V gene encodes CDR1 MNHEY and CDR2 SMNVEV (reference sequence). Trimming left V 2 bases short and J 10 bases short, with 12 bases between. The data originate from a study of blood T cell repertoires in COVID-19. Some clones are missing from TCRdb's copy, which holds only in-frame ones; the method was immunoSEQ multiplex PCR. The table includes tens of thousands of clones, around 87% detected once. This clonotype was obtained from a human donor in a cohort sampled during active COVID-19. The chain couples TRBV27 to TRBJ2-1; TRBD2 might be the D (5 bases). The sample taken for sequencing was peripheral blood. CDR3 bases: TGTGCCAGCAGTTTACCCGAAGGAGGAGAGCAGTTCTTC. This encodes CASSLPEGGEQFF.